This T cell receptor beta chain was sequenced during a study of spatial heterogeneity in lung cancer. CDR3 size: 13 residues. V was shortened by 6 bases and J by 7 bases, with 16 bases between the two germline ends. Germline V lookup: CDR1 DFQATT, CDR2 SNEGSKA (reference sequence). General study findings and limits: It was found that expanded intratumoral alpha and beta TCR counts tracked tumor mutation counts.

Time point indicated: sample taken at primary tumor resection. Unsorted samples of tumor, nontumor lung or frozen PBMC had their whole RNA sequenced. TCRdb reanalysed the 5' RACE reads using MiXCR and keeps one entry per CDR3 protein. The sample lists around 8,900 distinct CDR3 sequences, 2.5% to 3.5% occurring once. This clonotype ranks as medium-sized. Its matching antigen is unknown. This material consisted of lung tumor tissue, taken at surgery. This sequence joins TRBV20-1 and TRBJ1-5, with D hard to call. The clonotype was recovered from a male donor with early-stage non-small cell lung cancer. The CDR3 bases are TGCAGTGCCAACCCCCCGTTGAACCAGCCCCAGCATTTT. Translating it yields CSANPPLNQPQHF.